This T cell receptor beta chain was found in a study of blood T cells in healthy people across ages. Per the germline V gene, CDR1 is LGHDT and CDR2 is YNNKEL (reference sequence). Trimming removed 1 base at V and 4 bases at J, with 20 bases between. This CDR3 has 17 amino acids. A second PCR of roughly 7 to 11 cycles used a sample-barcoded 5' primer and a J-beta primer mix. From the 5' RACE reads, TCRdb called clonotypes with MiXCR, one entry per CDR3 protein. The sample shows 1,800,000 or so distinct CDR3 sequences, 39% of them seen only once. This clonotype was observed a handful of times. The receptor was isolated from a human donor in good health. V is TRBV3-1 and J is TRBJ2-7; tentatively, D is TRBD1 (6 bases). Sequenced: blood. For the CDR3, the DNA is TGTGCCAGCAGCCAAGTGGGGGCTACGAGGGATTTATACGAGCAGTACTTC. Protein: CASSQVGATRDLYEQYF.